The rows below give T cell receptor beta chains drawn from one sample of a study of identifying expanded T cells in peripheral blood. The method was immunoSEQ multiplex PCR; TCRdb's version includes in-frame clones alone and lacks a portion of them. The sample lists 100,000 or so clones, approximately 88% occurring once. Sequenced: blood. The receptor set was obtained from a person aged 18-69 years in good health. The CDR3 runs from the conserved cysteine through the conserved F or W. D genes are given only for firm matches. Clone size is not always given. Where it is, it says once, few, many or a class for expanded clones.

size: -
D: TRBD1
V: TRBV18
J: TRBJ1-2
DNA: TGTGCCAGCTCACAGCCCACCGGGACAGCGAATTATGGCTACACCTTC
CDR3: CASSQPTGTANYGYTF

size: -
D: -
V: TRBV5-6
J: TRBJ2-7
DNA: TGTGCCAGCAGCCTTAGTTCGATTTCCTACGAGCAGTACTTC
CDR3: CASSLSSISYEQYF

size: -
D: -
V: TRBV15
J: TRBJ2-2
DNA: TGTGCCACCAGCAGAGATAATCGGGGTACCGGGGAGCTGTTTTTT
CDR3: CATSRDNRGTGELFF

size: -
D: TRBD2
V: TRBV28
J: TRBJ2-5
DNA: TGTGCCAGCAGTTTGCCCCCTCGGGGACTAGCGGGAGAGACCCAGTACTTC
CDR3: CASSLPPRGLAGETQYF

size: -
D: -
V: TRBV5-6
J: TRBJ1-4
DNA: TGTGCCAGCAGCCTGGGGGAGGATGAAAAACTGTTTTTT
CDR3: CASSLGEDEKLFF

size: -
D: -
V: TRBV4-2
J: TRBJ2-7
DNA: TGTGCCAGCAGCCCTGGAGGCTACGAGCAGTACTTC
CDR3: CASSPGGYEQYF

size: -
D: -
V: TRBV27
J: TRBJ1-2
DNA: TGTGCCAGCAGTTTATCTTCGCCAGAAGTGAATGGCTACACCTTC
CDR3: CASSLSSPEVNGYTF

size: -
D: -
V: TRBV7-9
J: TRBJ1-1
DNA: TGTGCCAGCAGCATTAGATACGGGAACACTGAAGCTTTCTTT
CDR3: CASSIRYGNTEAFF

size: once
D: TRBD2
V: TRBV10-3
J: TRBJ2-2
DNA: TGTGCCATCAGAGCGGGGGAAACGAACACCGGGGAGCTGTTTTTT
CDR3: CAIRAGETNTGELFF

size: once
D: -
V: TRBV9
J: TRBJ2-1
DNA: TGTGCCAGCAGCGTAGGATTGGTGGATGAGCAGTTCTTC
CDR3: CASSVGLVDEQFF

size: -
D: -
V: TRBV4-3
J: TRBJ1-4
DNA: TGCGCCAGCAGCCAAGATTGGGGGGTAACTAATGAAAAACTGTTTTTT
CDR3: CASSQDWGVTNEKLFF

size: -
D: -
V: TRBV10-3
J: TRBJ1-3
DNA: TGTGCCATCACTCCAGGGAACAGGGAAGGCCGCGGGAACACCATATATTTT
CDR3: CAITPGNREGRGNTIYF

size: -
D: TRBD1
V: TRBV19
J: TRBJ1-5
DNA: TGTGCCAGTACCGGGACAGCTAATCAGCCCCAGCATTTT
CDR3: CASTGTANQPQHF

size: -
D: -
V: TRBV6-1
J: TRBJ2-5
DNA: TGTGCCAGCAGTGACCCGGGGGCGCTTGGGGAGACCCAGTACTTC
CDR3: CASSDPGALGETQYF

size: -
D: TRBD1
V: TRBV19
J: TRBJ1-5
DNA: TGTGCCACCTCTTCCCGGGGCAGGGGGGCAGTTGGGCCCCAGCATTTT
CDR3: CATSSRGRGAVGPQHF

size: -
D: TRBD2
V: TRBV14
J: TRBJ2-7
DNA: TGTGCCAGCAGCCACGCCGGGACTAGCCTATCAAAGCAGTACTTC
CDR3: CASSHAGTSLSKQYF

size: once
D: -
V: TRBV9
J: TRBJ2-3
DNA: TGTGCCAGCAGCGTAGAGGGGGGGCAACTTGCGGATACGCAGTATTTT
CDR3: CASSVEGGQLADTQYF

size: -
D: -
V: TRBV21-1
J: TRBJ1-5
DNA: TGTGCCAGCAGCATTAAGAGGGTATCCAGCAATCAGCCCCAGCATTTT
CDR3: CASSIKRVSSNQPQHF

size: -
D: -
V: TRBV6-1
J: TRBJ2-7
DNA: TGTGCCAGCAGTGAGGCGGGAAGGACCTACGAGCAGTACTTC
CDR3: CASSEAGRTYEQYF

size: -
D: -
V: TRBV4-2
J: TRBJ1-4
DNA: TGTGCCAGCAGTCCCGCAGGGCCCCTTGCAACTAATGAAAAACTGTTTTTT
CDR3: CASSPAGPLATNEKLFF

size: -
D: -
V: TRBV9
J: TRBJ1-2
DNA: TGTGCCAGCAGCGCCCCTCCCGGGTACTATGGCTACACCTTC
CDR3: CASSAPPGYYGYTF

size: -
D: -
V: TRBV7-9
J: TRBJ2-7
DNA: TGTGCCAGCAGCTTAGGGGGAGACAAAAGCCAGGGAGCGCAGTACTTC
CDR3: CASSLGGDKSQGAQYF

size: -
D: -
V: TRBV4-1
J: TRBJ2-5
DNA: TGCGCCAGCAGCCAAGTTTATGGGGGAGGTCAAGAGACCCAGTACTTC
CDR3: CASSQVYGGGQETQYF

size: -
D: TRBD1
V: TRBV7-7
J: TRBJ1-2
DNA: TGTGCCAGCAGCGCTGACAGGGTTTCGGTTGGCTACACCTTC
CDR3: CASSADRVSVGYTF

size: -
D: -
V: TRBV11-3
J: TRBJ1-1
DNA: TGTGCCAGCAGCCCTCCTCACGGGGGCACTGAAGCTTTCTTT
CDR3: CASSPPHGGTEAFF

size: few
D: -
V: TRBV18
J: TRBJ1-5
DNA: TGTGCCAGCTCACCACGAGGGGATGGCAATCAGCCCCAGCATTTT
CDR3: CASSPRGDGNQPQHF

size: -
D: -
V: TRBV18
J: TRBJ1-1
DNA: TGTGCCAGCTCACAGTGGACTGAAGCTTTCTTT
CDR3: CASSQWTEAFF

size: -
D: TRBD1
V: TRBV19
J: TRBJ2-6
DNA: TGTGCCAGTAGTATCGTTCAGGGGGCGAGCGGGGCCAACGTCCTGACTTTC
CDR3: CASSIVQGASGANVLTF

size: -
D: TRBD1
V: TRBV19
J: TRBJ2-5
DNA: TGTGCCAGTAGCCCCGGGACAGGGTTCGAGGAGCAGTACTTC
CDR3: CASSPGTGFEEQYF

size: -
D: TRBD1
V: TRBV7-7
J: TRBJ2-5
DNA: TGTGCCAGCAGCCCAAAAAGGGGGCCCCGGGAGACCCAGTACTTC
CDR3: CASSPKRGPRETQYF

size: -
D: -
V: TRBV6-1
J: TRBJ2-1
DNA: TGTGCCAGCAGTAAAGAGTTCAGGGGTCATGGAATCAATGAGCAGTTCTTC
CDR3: CASSKEFRGHGINEQFF

size: -
D: -
V: TRBV5-1
J: TRBJ2-2
DNA: TGCGCCAGCGCTTCCTTGGGTGACACCGGGGAGCTGTTTTTT
CDR3: CASASLGDTGELFF

size: -
D: -
V: TRBV5-1
J: TRBJ2-7
DNA: TGCGCCAGCAGCTCCACCGCTCGGACGGATGCCTACGAGCAGTACTTC
CDR3: CASSSTARTDAYEQYF

size: -
D: -
V: TRBV5-5
J: TRBJ1-3
DNA: TGTGCCAGCAGCTTAGGATCGGGACAAATAACTGGAAACACCATATATTTT
CDR3: CASSLGSGQITGNTIYF

size: -
D: -
V: TRBV6-4
J: TRBJ1-2
DNA: TGTGCCAGCAGAAACGGGTTAGGGAGGGCCCCTAACTATGGCTACACCTTC
CDR3: CASRNGLGRAPNYGYTF

size: once
D: -
V: TRBV19
J: TRBJ1-2
DNA: TGTGCCAGTAGTATTTTTAGTGACTATGGCTACACCTTC
CDR3: CASSIFSDYGYTF

size: -
D: -
V: TRBV6-5
J: TRBJ2-5
DNA: TGTGCCAGCAGTGGCGGCGCCAGGGGCCCGGAATACTTC
CDR3: CASSGGARGPEYF